Below, one TCR beta chain is given with its context. This clonotype was detected only a few times. The target of this receptor is not known. No per-base quality is available; no much larger clone lies one base away. Ficoll-Paque density gradient centrifugation was used to isolate PBMCs. The data were taken from a study of T-cell memory formation after mild COVID-19 (dated by TCRdb to the early 2020s). Background on the whole study: TCR sequence clusters from the two donors were found to be largely donor specific. T-cell clones expanding and contracting after mild COVID-19 in a couple of donors were tracked by longitudinal TCRalpha and TCRbeta repertoire sequencing. The cohort comprised two young, previously healthy adult volunteers, one female and one male. The research as a whole found: Some responding clones were detected in pre-infection memory, which suggested that pre-existing cross-reactive memory T cells had joined the SARS-CoV-2 response. Whether the second-wave clones peaking on day 37 were SARS-CoV-2 specific was not confirmed. Contracting CD4+ clones turned up mainly in the CM and EM memory subsets, whereas EMRA was where CD8+ clones were enriched. Only two mild cases were covered in the study, and larger cohorts including severe cases with pre-infection samples were considered necessary. Clones that contracted from day 15 to 85 showed balanced CD4/CD8 phenotypes, whereas a second wave of clones that expanded from day 15 to 37 leaned towards CD4+.

TCRdb lists the instrument as Illumina NovaSeq 6000. TCRalpha and TCRbeta cDNA libraries were built by 5'RACE with constant-segment primers, adding sample barcodes and unique molecular identifiers. Trizol reagent was used to extract RNA from every sample. The libraries were amplified in two PCR steps, and the second step added a second sample barcode and Illumina TruSeq adapters. Libraries were sequenced on an Illumina NovaSeq with 2 x 150 bp paired-end reads. For the original study's pipeline: Reads were demultiplexed and collapsed into UMI-guided consensus sequences with migec v1.2.7. Using mixcr v2.1.11, the UMI consensuses were aligned to TRA and TRB V and J templates and assembled into clonotypes. Clonotypes were classified as expanded or contracted when called significant by both edgeR and NoisET, with noise models trained on biological replicates. edgeR calls used a false discovery rate-adjusted p below 0.01 and a log2 fold-change threshold of 1. As an exploratory analysis of dynamics, PCA with hierarchical clustering was applied to max-normalized trajectories of the 1000 most abundant clonotypes. The CD4 or CD8 phenotype of responding clones was assigned using the separately sequenced CD4+ and CD8+ repertoires. TCRdb trimmed public reads at Q25 via fastp, called clones via MiXCR and kept in-frame beta chains. Each CDR3 protein gets just one entry, which takes the most common genes and DNA from the rows behind it. The V and J calls, along with clone size, are taken from TCRdb and not from the paper's own processing. The sample has some 40,000 distinct CDR3 sequences on record, 7.3% of them singletons. Of the sample, approximately 1.3% falls within the top ten clones.

Including the terminal cysteine and phenylalanine, the CDR3 comprises 13 residues. Only the CDR3 part of the read is kept: 39 bases, read in frame from the first base. Trimming costs V 6 bases and J 2 bases, and their ends lie 10 bases apart. CDR1 and CDR2, looked up from the germline V gene, are KGHSH and LQKENI. The chain was built from TRBV18 and TRBJ2-5; too little of a D gene remains to name it. This receptor was identified in a young man who had mild COVID-19 (a few samples of this study predate the infection). The sample titles of this study are shuffled in the database, so cell type and time point are left out; the donor was told from shared clones. The sample taken for sequencing was PBMCs or a T cell subset sorted from them (not recorded which). The bases are TGTGCCAGCTCGCTTACAGAACAAGAGACCCAGTACTTC. The translation is CASSLTEQETQYF. Where the CDR3 stops, the reference TRBV18 and TRBJ2-5 genes take over; the full variable domain is NAGVMQNPRHLVRRRGQEARLRCSPMKGHSHVYWYRQLPEEGLKFMVYLQKENIIDESGMPKERFSAEFPKEGPSILRIQQVVRGDSAAYFCASSLTEQETQYFGPGTRLLVL.